This TCR beta chain was profiled in a study of OX40 agonist ivuxolimab in advanced cancers. For the study at large: Each patient was given ivuxolimab into a vein every 2 weeks, at 0.01 to 10 mg/kg.

Individuals having autoimmune disease history or systemic immunosuppression were not enrolled. A remark on this clone: This same CDR3 is encoded by further DNA sequences in the sample.

Germline loops: CDR1 SGDLS, CDR2 YYNGEE. The CDR3 has 12 residues. V gave up 5 bases and J gave up 4 bases, with 7 bases separating them. Measured with immunoSEQ multiplex PCR; TCRdb has only the in-frame clones, and not every one. The data contain about 51,000 clones, almost 90% of them singletons. This chain links TRBV9 with TRBJ1-3; D unresolved. The input for sequencing was CD4+ or CD8+ T cells sorted from blood, taken in a trial of the OX40 agonist ivuxolimab. This clonotype was obtained from an adult with an advanced solid tumor such as melanoma, head and neck, liver or kidney cancer. The CDR3 coding sequence is TGTGCCAGCAGGGGGAGCGGAAACACCATATATTTT. This gives the protein CASRGSGNTIYF.